Listed below are T cell receptor beta chains from one sample, sequenced in a study of T cell responses to AZD1222 COVID-19 vaccine. Clones were sequenced by immunoSEQ multiplex PCR, and TCRdb holds only the in-frame ones, with some missing. This table has about 150,000 clones, around 90% appearing once. Sequencing used peripheral blood, obtained 28 days after the second AZD1222 dose. The receptor set was obtained from an adult who received the AZD1222 COVID-19 vaccine. Each CDR3 is given with its conserved first and last residue. The D gene is left open where the match is weak. Size values are once, few and many counts, or a class for expanded clones, and some rows have none.

J | size | V | D | DNA | CDR3
TRBJ2-5 | few | TRBV25-1 | - | TGTGCCAGCAGCCGGGCGGGCAGGGGCGAGACCCAGTACTTC | CASSRAGRGETQYF
TRBJ1-5 | - | TRBV27 | - | TGTGCCAGCAGTTTCGTCGGAGACACACAGCCCCAGCATTTT | CASSFVGDTQPQHF
TRBJ1-2 | - | TRBV2 | - | TGTGCCAGCAGTGCTGCGGGGGATGGCTACACCTTC | CASSAAGDGYTF
TRBJ2-7 | - | TRBV3-1/TRBV3-2 | - | TGTGCCAGCAGCAAAGGGGGGACAGCCACCTACGAGCAGTACTTC | CASSKGGTATYEQYF
TRBJ2-3 | - | TRBV5-4 | - | TGTGCCAGCAGCCCCGGGGGCGCGGGGCCAGATACGCAGTATTTT | CASSPGGAGPDTQYF
TRBJ1-2 | - | TRBV7-9 | - | TGTGCCAGCAGCCCTCGACTGGGCCATGGCTACACCTTC | CASSPRLGHGYTF
TRBJ2-7 | - | TRBV29-1 | TRBD2 | TGCAGCGTTCAGGTGGGGGGGACCTACGAGCAGTACTTC | CSVQVGGTYEQYF
TRBJ1-1 | - | TRBV27 | - | TGTGCCAGCCCGTTTCGCCCACACCCAGGCGTGAGGGCCCCTATGAACACTGAAGCTTTCTTT | CASPFRPHPGVRAPMNTEAFF
TRBJ2-7 | once | TRBV6-6 | TRBD2 | TGTGCCAGCAGCCCGCGGGTACTAGCGGGAGGACCGTTTCTTGCCTACGAGCAGTACTTC | CASSPRVLAGGPFLAYEQYF
TRBJ1-5 | - | TRBV4-1 | - | TGCGCCAGCAGCCCCGCCGGGACCCAGAATCAGCCCCAGCATTTT | CASSPAGTQNQPQHF
TRBJ2-3 | - | TRBV11-3 | TRBD1 | TGTGCCAGCAGCTTTCCCGGGACAGGGGTTAGGTATTTT | CASSFPGTGVRYF
TRBJ1-3 | - | TRBV19 | - | TGTGCCAGTAGAGAATACGGAAACACCATATATTTT | CASREYGNTIYF
TRBJ2-7 | - | TRBV7-8 | - | TGTGCCAGCAGCCGTTCCTACGAGCAGTACTTC | CASSRSYEQYF
TRBJ1-1 | - | TRBV5-1 | TRBD1 | TGCGCCAGCAGCTTGGAGACAGGGGGCAGCACTGAAGCTTTCTTT | CASSLETGGSTEAFF
TRBJ2-1 | - | TRBV12-5 | - | TGTGCTAGTGGTCTCGGGTCCCCCCCGGTCAATGAGCAGTTCTTC | CASGLGSPPVNEQFF
TRBJ2-5 | - | TRBV30 | - | TGTGCCTGGAGTGTAGGCGACATATTGGAGACCCAGTACTTC | CAWSVGDILETQYF
TRBJ2-7 | - | TRBV6-5 | - | TGTGCCAGCAGTTATGCGAACGGACACTACGAGCAGTACTTC | CASSYANGHYEQYF
TRBJ1-1 | once | TRBV6-6 | - | TGTGCCAGCAGTTCCAGGATTGAAGCTTTCTTT | CASSSRIEAFF
TRBJ2-5 | - | TRBV12-5 | - | TGTGCTAGTGGTTCCTCCGGGACGAAAGGAGAGACCCAGTACTTC | CASGSSGTKGETQYF
TRBJ2-7 | - | TRBV7-6 | - | TGTGCCAGCAGCTTACCCTCTTACGAGCAGTACTTC | CASSLPSYEQYF
TRBJ2-5 | - | TRBV30 | - | TGTGCCTCCTCCGGGTCAAATAAGGAGACCCAGTACTTC | CASSGSNKETQYF
TRBJ2-1 | - | TRBV7-7 | TRBD2 | TGTGCCAGCAGCAAAGGACTAGCGGCCTCCAATGAGCAGTTCTTC | CASSKGLAASNEQFF
TRBJ1-1 | - | TRBV7-9 | - | TGTGCCAGCAGCTTAGGCGGATCGAGGGAAACTGAAGCTTTCTTT | CASSLGGSRETEAFF
TRBJ1-3 | - | TRBV2 | - | TGTGCCAGCGGGGGACGGAGCTCTGGAAACACCATATATTTT | CASGGRSSGNTIYF
TRBJ1-1 | - | TRBV6-5 | - | TGTGCCAGCAAACGCGCAGGAGCGAACACTGAAGCTTTCTTT | CASKRAGANTEAFF
TRBJ2-7 | - | TRBV5-4 | - | TGTGCCAGCAGCTTGGAGCCGAGCTCCTACGAGCAGTACTTC | CASSLEPSSYEQYF
TRBJ1-2 | - | TRBV19 | TRBD1 | TGTGCCAGTAGTCTCGGGACAGGGGTAACCTATGGCTACACCTTC | CASSLGTGVTYGYTF
TRBJ2-3 | - | TRBV5-3 | TRBD2 | TGTGCCAGCCAACCTCGTAGCGGGAGAGCAAAAGGCACAGATACGCAGTATTTT | CASQPRSGRAKGTDTQYF
TRBJ2-3 | - | TRBV24-1 | - | TGTGCCACCAGTGATTTTAAGCAGGGATCCAGGTGGACAGATACGCAGTATTTT | CATSDFKQGSRWTDTQYF
TRBJ2-7 | - | TRBV5-1 | TRBD2 | TGCGCCAGCAGCGCGGGACTAGCGGGGTTCTACGAGCAGTACTTC | CASSAGLAGFYEQYF
TRBJ2-7 | - | TRBV19 | - | TGTGCCAGTAGTATAAAGGCTACCGAGCAGTACTTC | CASSIKATEQYF
TRBJ2-6 | - | TRBV11-3 | - | TGTGCCAGCAGCCCTGGGGTAGGCTCTGGGGCCAACGTCCTGACTTTC | CASSPGVGSGANVLTF
TRBJ1-2 | once | TRBV27 | TRBD1 | TGTGCCAGCAGTCACGGACAGGGGTATGGCTACACCTTC | CASSHGQGYGYTF
TRBJ2-7 | - | TRBV9 | - | TGTGCCAGCAGCGTAGGGGGTAGCTCCTACGAGCAGTACTTC | CASSVGGSSYEQYF
TRBJ2-1 | - | TRBV14 | TRBD2 | TGTGCCAGCACCCCCGGGCCGGGAGGAGGAAATGAGCAGTTCTTC | CASTPGPGGGNEQFF
TRBJ2-7 | - | TRBV15 | TRBD2 | TGTGCCACCAGCATTCCGGGACTAGCTTCTTACGAGCAGTACTTC | CATSIPGLASYEQYF
TRBJ1-2 | - | TRBV7-9 | - | TGTGCCAGCAGCACTTCAGGGGAAGGGTATGGCTACACCTTC | CASSTSGEGYGYTF
TRBJ1-2 | once | TRBV29-1 | TRBD1 | TGCAGCGTTTACGACAGGGGGGGTGCTGGTGGCTACACCTTC | CSVYDRGGAGGYTF
TRBJ2-7 | - | TRBV11-2 | - | TGTGCCAGCAGCCCAACCCACGAGCAGTACTTC | CASSPTHEQYF
TRBJ1-1 | - | TRBV25-1 | - | TGTGCCAGCAGTGAATTGTCACAGGGTGAAGCTTTCTTT | CASSELSQGEAFF
TRBJ1-1 | - | TRBV27 | - | TGTGCCAGCAGTTTACAAGGTCGTAACACTGAAGCTTTCTTT | CASSLQGRNTEAFF
TRBJ2-7 | - | TRBV2 | - | TGTGCCAGCAGTGAGCTGGCAGCTCACTACGAGCAGTACTTC | CASSELAAHYEQYF
TRBJ1-1 | - | TRBV10-3 | TRBD1 | TGTGCCATCAGTGAGTCGATAGGACAGGTTCAGAACACTGAAGCTTTCTTT | CAISESIGQVQNTEAFF
TRBJ2-1 | - | TRBV3-1/TRBV3-2 | TRBD2 | TGTGCCAGCAGCCAAGCTTCGAGCGGGAGGGCCTACAATGAGCAGTTCTTC | CASSQASSGRAYNEQFF
TRBJ2-2 | - | TRBV6-2/TRBV6-3 | TRBD2 | TGTGCCAGCAGTTACTCTCTAGCGGATCGCACCGGGGAGCTGTTTTTT | CASSYSLADRTGELFF
TRBJ1-6 | - | TRBV3-1/TRBV3-2 | - | TGTGCCAGCAGCCCCTCGATTCGGAATTCACCCCTCCACTTT | CASSPSIRNSPLHF
TRBJ1-4 | - | TRBV3-1/TRBV3-2 | - | TGTGCCAGCAGCCAAGATTGGCCAGAAGGTGAAAAACTGTTTTTT | CASSQDWPEGEKLFF
TRBJ1-5 | - | TRBV4-1 | - | TGCGCCAGCAGCCAAGTACAGGGACTTAGCAATCAGCCCCAGCATTTT | CASSQVQGLSNQPQHF
TRBJ1-3 | - | TRBV5-4 | - | TGTGCCAGCAGCTTGGCCGGGACGGGCTCTGGAAACACCATATATTTT | CASSLAGTGSGNTIYF
TRBJ1-4 | - | TRBV15 | TRBD1 | TGTGCCACCAGCTACAGGGGTAGTGAAAAACTGTTTTTT | CATSYRGSEKLFF
TRBJ2-1 | - | TRBV14 | TRBD2 | TGTGCCAGCAGCCAAGATGGGGGACTAGCGGGAGGCAAAGTCTTC | CASSQDGGLAGGKVF
TRBJ1-1 | - | TRBV2 | - | TGTGCCAGCAGTACCTCTGGGGGGAACACTGAAGCTTTCTTT | CASSTSGGNTEAFF
TRBJ1-5 | - | TRBV27 | - | TGTGCCAGCAGTCTCCTGTGGCCCCAGCATTTT | CASSLLWPQHF
TRBJ2-1 | - | TRBV7-8 | - | TGTGCCAGCAGCACGAGCAATGAGCAGTTCTTC | CASSTSNEQFF